This TCR beta chain appears in the sequencing data of a study of blood T cell repertoires in COVID-19. Study overall: There were acute and convalescent COVID-19 samples, and they came from the United States, Italy and Spain. PBMCs, B-cell-depleted T cells, or T cells were the source of the cDNA or gDNA that made up the material.

V lost 3 bases and J lost 4, with 16 bases in between. Germline V gene lookup returns CDR1 LGHNA and CDR2 YSLEER. There are 16 residues in the CDR3. In the original processing: Reference gene primers were amplified, and this amplification served to estimate nucleated cell counts. Data came from immunoSEQ multiplex PCR; TCRdb stores just in-frame clones and leaves some out. That table gives V, J and clone size, and the DNA gave D and trimming. The sample holds around 230,000 clones, roughly 82% seen once. The sequenced sample consisted of peripheral blood. This receptor was obtained from a man aged 35 to 55 who had recovered from COVID-19. The chain joins TRBV4-3 to TRBJ2-1; a possible D gene is TRBD1 (6 bases). Written as DNA, the CDR3 is TGCGCCAGCAGCCAGTCCGGGACACGGGGATACAATGAGCAGTTCTTC. Its protein product is CASSQSGTRGYNEQFF.